The clone carrying this T cell receptor beta chain was seen ten or more times. No antigen is known for it. The CDR3 totals 15 residues. J was trimmed by 1 base and V by 5 bases; bases with no gene match: 4. Germline CDR1 reads SGHNT; CDR2 reads YENEEA. Preparation of the TCRbeta library was carried out with unique molecular identifiers. TCRdb reprocessed the PCR reads via MiXCR and lists one record per CDR3 protein. The table includes approximately 800,000 distinct CDR3 sequences, about 16% detected once. These data are taken from a study of T-cell reconstitution after alpha-beta-depleted transplantation in children. Study-level points and caveats: T cells produced anew were the main source of T-cell counts and diversity one year after transplant. Expanded graft clones numbering several hundred reportedly gave rise to alpha-beta T cells about two months after transplant. Surviving thymic progenitors and recipient T cells were the source of high TCRbeta diversity at day 60 in some patients.

The sequence was obtained from a male patient aged 5 to 17 who had a stem cell transplant for acute lymphoblastic leukemia, so the T cells may come from the graft donor. The J gene is TRBJ2-3, the V gene TRBV11-3; 9 nucleotides agree with TRBD1. The source was PBMCs, mostly from graft donor cells, collected 360 days after TCRalphabeta/CD19-depleted stem cell transplant. DNA of the CDR3: TGTGCCAGCAGCCGCCGGGACAGGGGCACAGATACGCAGTATTTT. Amino acid sequence: CASSRRDRGTDTQYF.